What follows are 31 T cell receptor beta chains derived from one specimen sequenced in a study of T cells after yellow fever vaccination. Via MiXCR, TCRdb re-called the 5' RACE reads, giving one row per CDR3 protein. The top ten hold under 30% of the sample, which has around 300,000 distinct CDR3 sequences, approximately 4% seen once. Sequencing was performed on PBMCs, taken 5 days after the yellow fever booster vaccination. The receptors stem from a man aged 18 to 29 who received the YFV17D yellow fever vaccine.

This clonotype was counted ten times or more. The rearrangement links TRBV10-3 to TRBJ2-2, with TRBD2 identical over 11 bases. Germline V CDR1 and CDR2: ENHRY, SYGVKD. J was trimmed by 2 bases and V by 7 bases; bases with no gene match: 9. The CDR3 has 17 residues. The CDR3 spells CAIKSLAGGPNTGELFF. DNA of the CDR3: TGTGCCATCAAGAGCCTAGCGGGGGGCCCAAACACCGGGGAGCTGTTTTTT.

At least ten counts were recorded for this clonotype. The chain uses TRBV30 and TRBJ2-7; possibly TRBD1 for D (5 bases). This CDR3 spans 15 amino acids. Germline CDR1 GTSNPN, CDR2 SVGIG (reference sequence). The V end was cut by 3 bases, the J end by 3 bases, with 18 bases between. The CDR3, as DNA: TGTGCCTGGAGCCCCGGACAAGGGATTATCTACGAGCAGTACTTC. This encodes CAWSPGQGIIYEQYF.

V and J are TRBV5-1 and TRBJ2-2, with 11 bases identical to TRBD2. This CDR3 has 18 residues. Germline values: CDR1 SGHRS, CDR2 YFSETQ. V lost 4 bases and J lost 6; bases outside the gene matches: 14. The CDR3: CASSPYTGLAGDSGELFF. In nucleotides, the CDR3 is TGCGCCAGCAGCCCATACACTGGACTAGCGGGCGACTCCGGGGAGCTGTTTTTT.

The sample holds a few counts of this clonotype. This chain connects TRBV25-1 to TRBJ1-6, with TRBD1 identical over 11 bases. CDR1 is MGHDK, CDR2 SYGVNS, per germline. V shed 0 bases, J shed 7 bases, and the junction held 2 bases outside the gene matches. The CDR3 runs 16 residues. The CDR3 sequence is CASSEYGTGGNSPLHF. In DNA, the CDR3 is TGTGCCAGCAGTGAATATGGGACAGGGGGGAATTCACCCCTCCACTTT.

This clonotype was seen at least ten times. The CDR3, as DNA: TGCGCCAGCAGCCAAGTCACCGGGGCGTCCGGGGAGCTGTTTTTT. Translating it yields CASSQVTGASGELFF. V is TRBV4-3 and J is TRBJ2-2; D may correspond to TRBD1 or TRBD2 (5 bases each). This CDR3 contains 15 residues. V lost 1 base and J 6 bases, leaving 12 bases between the germline ends. Germline assignment: CDR1 LGHNA and CDR2 YSLEER.

This clonotype has a handful of counts. The V and J genes are TRBV20-1 and TRBJ1-2; unclear D gene. V lost 0 bases, J lost 5 bases, and 19 bases lay in between. The CDR3 is 16 residues long. Looked up from germline, CDR1 is DFQATT and CDR2 is SNEGSKA (reference sequence). The CDR3 nucleotides are TGCAGTGCTAGAGAAAGTTCGGGTGGGGTCGGGTATGGCTACACCTTC. It codes for CSARESSGGVGYGYTF.

This chain joins TRBV6-5 and TRBJ2-5; D might be TRBD2 (6 bases). V lost 2 bases and J 2 bases, leaving 18 bases between the germline ends. From germline, CDR1 is MNHEY and CDR2 SVGAGI. This CDR3 comprises 17 residues. The DNA of the CDR3 is TGTGCCAGCAGTTACAAGGAGGCTAACAGCGGGCAAGAGACCCAGTACTTC. As protein: CASSYKEANSGQETQYF.

This clonotype was seen at least ten times. The chain uses TRBV7-2 and TRBJ1-2; D remains ambiguous. CDR3 length: 13 residues. Trimming pared 4 bases from V and 3 bases from J, leaving 9 bases between. Germline CDR1 reads SGHTA; CDR2 reads FQGNSA. CDR3 residues: CASSSAEYYGYTF. CDR3 nucleotides: TGTGCCAGCAGCTCCGCAGAATACTATGGCTACACCTTC.

V is TRBV20-1 and J is TRBJ2-3; the match to TRBD2 covers 8 bases. CDR3 length equals 13 residues. Trimming cost V 6 bases and J 5 bases; bases outside gene matches: 7. Germline assignment: CDR1 DFQATT and CDR2 SNEGSKA (reference sequence). The CDR3 coding sequence is TGCAGTGCGAGTCGGGGGGGCTTAGATACGCAGTATTTT. Its protein product is CSASRGGLDTQYF.

This clonotype was counted a few times. The CDR3 coding sequence is TGTGCCAGCAGCGAGCACGGAGGGGACACTGAAGCTTTCTTT. Its protein is CASSEHGGDTEAFF. This chain connects TRBV7-9 to TRBJ1-1, with D tentatively TRBD1 (5 bases). This CDR3 comprises 14 residues. Trimming took off 5 bases at V and 3 bases at J, with 13 bases between the two ends. The germline V gene has CDR1 SEHNR and CDR2 FQNEAQ (reference sequence).

In its sample, this clonotype was seen a few times. The V gene is TRBV25-1, the J gene TRBJ1-5; perhaps TRBD1 as D (5 bases). The V and J ends lost 0 bases and 0 bases respectively, with 6 bases between them. There are 15 residues in the CDR3. The V gene's germline CDR1 is MGHDK and CDR2 SYGVNS. CDR3 in amino acids: CASSEYDSSNQPQHF. CDR3 in DNA: TGTGCCAGCAGTGAATATGACAGTAGCAATCAGCCCCAGCATTTT.

This clonotype has more than one count but fewer than ten. This chain connects TRBV9 to TRBJ1-2; D might be TRBD1 (5 bases). The CDR3 totals 13 residues. In germline, CDR1 is SGDLS, CDR2 YYNGEE. Trimming stripped 4 bases from V and 2 bases from J, with 9 bases between. The CDR3 loop is CASSRDENYGYTF. In DNA, the CDR3 is TGTGCCAGCAGCCGGGACGAGAACTATGGCTACACCTTC. The whole variable domain, remainder taken from reference TRBV9 and TRBJ1-2, is DSGVTQTPKHLITATGQRVTLRCSPRSGDLSVYWYQQSLDQGLQFLIQYYNGEERAKGNILERFSAQQFPDLHSELNLSSLELGDSALYFCASSRDENYGYTFGSGTRLTVV.

This clonotype was observed a few times. The chain recombines TRBV5-1 with TRBJ1-1, with 7 bases matching TRBD1. Germline CDR1 SGHRS, CDR2 YFSETQ. With V trimmed by 0 bases and J by 5 bases, 10 bases remained unmatched. The CDR3 is 16 amino acids. The CDR3, as DNA: TGCGCCAGCAGCTTGGACGTACAGGGGACGGGGACTGAAGCTTTCTTT. Its protein product is CASSLDVQGTGTEAFF.

V gene TRBV20-1 combines with J gene TRBJ2-3; 8 bases are a match to TRBD2. V was pared by 6 bases and J by 2 bases, with 7 bases of the junction left unmatched. Per germline, CDR1 DFQATT and CDR2 SNEGSKA (reference sequence). The CDR3 is 14 amino acids. In DNA, the CDR3 is TGCAGTGCCCTGGAACTAGCGGACACAGATACGCAGTATTTT. Translation gives CSALELADTDTQYF.

This clonotype was detected only a few times. The chain joins TRBV3-1 to TRBJ1-2; 12 bases align to TRBD1. Germline values: CDR1 LGHDT, CDR2 YNNKEL (reference sequence). The CDR3 runs 14 residues. V shed 4 bases, J shed 7 bases, and the junction held 4 bases outside the gene matches. The CDR3 sequence is CASSPGQGAVGYTF. CDR3 in DNA: TGTGCCAGCAGCCCGGGACAGGGGGCGGTTGGCTACACCTTC.

This chain uses TRBV25-1 with TRBJ2-7; 7 bases match TRBD1. This CDR3 region has 13 residues. The J segment lost 3 bases and the V segment lost 6 bases, leaving 5 bases of the junction unmatched. Germline values: CDR1 MGHDK, CDR2 SYGVNS. The CDR3 sequence is CASRGQHFYEQYF. The CDR3 DNA reads as TGTGCCAGCAGGGGACAGCACTTCTACGAGCAGTACTTC.

As DNA, the CDR3 is TGTGCCAGCAGCTTAGCGATCCAGCGGGGGGCGAGCACAGATACGCAGTATTTT. Amino acids: CASSLAIQRGASTDTQYF. This rearrangement joins TRBV7-9 to TRBJ2-3; 9 bases match TRBD2. CDR3 length: 18 residues. CDR1 SEHNR and CDR2 FQNEAQ come from the germline V gene (reference sequence). With V trimmed by 0 bases and J by 0 bases, 7 bases remained unmatched. The full variable domain, completed using reference TRBV7-9 and TRBJ2-3, is DTGVSQNPRHKITKRGQNVTFRCDPISEHNRLYWYRQTLGQGPEFLTYFQNEAQLEKSRLLSDRFSAERPKGSFSTLEIQRTEQGDSAMYLCASSLAIQRGASTDTQYFGPGTRLTVL.

A few counts support this clonotype. The J gene is TRBJ2-7, the V gene TRBV27, with D unclear. CDR3 length: 12 residues. V was clipped by 6 bases and J by 3 bases, with 9 bases between them. From germline, CDR1 is MNHEY and CDR2 SMNVEV (reference sequence). The CDR3 here is CASRNPGYEQYF. Written as DNA, the CDR3 is TGTGCCAGCAGGAACCCGGGCTACGAGCAGTACTTC.

This clonotype has a count of ten or more. This chain connects TRBV7-3 to TRBJ2-1; the D gene is possibly TRBD1 (5 bases). V was pared by 4 bases and J by 6 bases, with 16 bases between. In germline, CDR1 is SGHTA, CDR2 FQGTGA. The CDR3 has 15 residues. The CDR3 sequence: CASSSRQGRINEQFF. DNA for the CDR3: TGTGCCAGCAGCTCCCGGCAGGGCAGAATCAATGAGCAGTTCTTC.

This clonotype has a handful of counts. J is TRBJ2-3 and V is TRBV4-3, with TRBD2 matching 7 bases. CDR3 length: 17 residues. Germline V gene lookup returns CDR1 LGHNA and CDR2 YSLEER. J was trimmed by 4 bases and V by 1 base; bases with no gene match: 11. The CDR3 region has the DNA TGCGCCAGCAGCCAAGGATTGACTAGCAGTGTTTCAGATACGCAGTATTTT. Translating it yields CASSQGLTSSVSDTQYF.

This clonotype showed up many times. V usage is TRBV7-3 and J usage is TRBJ2-5, with 8 bases identical to TRBD2. The V and J ends lost 5 bases and 5 bases, in that order; junction bases with no gene match: 7. The V gene's germline CDR1 is SGHTA and CDR2 FQGTGA. The CDR3 runs 14 residues. CDR3 in amino acids: CASSPSGLGETQYF. The CDR3 DNA reads as TGTGCCAGCAGCCCCTCGGGACTAGGGGAGACCCAGTACTTC.

This chain joins TRBV5-5 and TRBJ2-7, with 8 positions matching TRBD1. This CDR3 has 16 residues. Unmatched junction bases numbered 9, after V lost 4 bases and J lost 0 bases. Per germline, CDR1 SGHKS and CDR2 YYEKEE (reference sequence). CDR3: CASSDSGTGSSYEQYV. Here the CDR3 DNA reads TGTGCCAGCAGCGACTCCGGGACAGGTAGCTCCTACGAGCAGTACGTC.

In this sample, this clonotype turned up many times. The CDR3 DNA is TGCAGTGCTCGGAGAGGTCAGACCTACGAGCAGTACTTC. Amino acids: CSARRGQTYEQYF. The gene calls are TRBV20-1 and TRBJ2-7, with D uncertain. Germline V gene lookup returns CDR1 DFQATT and CDR2 SNEGSKA (reference sequence). This CDR3 has 13 amino acids. Trimming cost V 5 bases and J 2 bases, with 13 bases left between them.

At least ten counts were recorded for this clonotype. The CDR3 bases are TGCGCCAGCAGCTGGGGTCTAGCGGGGGGCCAAGAGACCCAGTACTTC. Its protein is CASSWGLAGGQETQYF. V gene TRBV5-1 combines with J gene TRBJ2-5, with 11 bases lining up with TRBD2. The CDR3 has 16 residues. Per germline, CDR1 SGHRS and CDR2 YFSETQ. V was clipped by 3 bases and J by 1 base; unmatched bases: 5.

The chain joins TRBV4-1 to TRBJ2-1, with 7 bases lining up with TRBD1. This CDR3 is 18 amino acids long. Germline assignment: CDR1 MGHRA and CDR2 YSYEKL. V dropped 1 base and J dropped 0; count of bases not matched to a gene: 9. CDR3 loop: CASSQGQGEWDSYNEQFF. CDR3 in DNA: TGCGCCAGCAGCCAAGGACAGGGCGAATGGGACTCCTACAATGAGCAGTTCTTC.

This clonotype was recorded many times. This chain joins TRBV20-1 and TRBJ2-7; TRBD2 matches 9 bases. This CDR3 spans 13 amino acids. Germline assignment: CDR1 DFQATT and CDR2 SNEGSKA (reference sequence). Germline trimming cut 5 bases from V and 6 bases from J; bases unmatched to any gene: 8. The CDR3 region is CSAGRGGAGEQYF. Here the CDR3 DNA reads TGCAGTGCTGGTCGCGGGGGGGCAGGCGAGCAGTACTTC.

This clonotype turned up a few times. This rearrangement joins TRBV3-1 to TRBJ1-4; the D gene is possibly TRBD1 (5 bases). CDR1 LGHDT and CDR2 YNNKEL come from the germline V gene (reference sequence). The CDR3 spans 12 residues. Trimming removed 5 bases from V and 8 bases from J, with 9 bases in between. CDR3 coding DNA: TGTGCCAGCAGCTGGGGGAACGAAAAACTGTTTTTT. This translates into CASSWGNEKLFF. Complete variable domain (other parts from reference TRBV3-1 and TRBJ1-4): DTAVSQTPKYLVTQMGNDKSIKCEQNLGHDTMYWYKQDSKKFLKIMFSYNNKELIINETVPNRFSPKSPDKAHLNLHINSLELGDSAVYFCASSWGNEKLFFGSGTQLSVL.

The CDR3: CSGTGGSKDTQYF. The DNA of the CDR3 is TGCAGCGGAACAGGGGGCTCAAAAGATACGCAGTATTTT. The rearrangement links TRBV29-1 to TRBJ2-3, with 9 bases identical to TRBD1. V lost 7 bases and J lost 5; bases outside the gene matches: 7. The CDR3 runs to 13 residues. Germline CDR1 is SQVTM and CDR2 is ANQGSEA.

V and J are TRBV4-1 and TRBJ2-2; 7 nucleotides line up with TRBD2. The CDR3 is made up of 17 amino acids. Germline CDR1 reads MGHRA; CDR2 reads YSYEKL. The junction had 11 bases not matched to a gene; V was cut back by 3 bases and J by 4 bases. This chain's CDR3 is CASSHRGRGQGTGELFF. For the CDR3, the DNA is TGCGCCAGCAGCCACAGAGGGAGGGGCCAGGGCACCGGGGAGCTGTTTTTT.

This clonotype was detected ten times or more. The chain carries TRBV7-2 and TRBJ2-5, with 9 bases lining up with TRBD1. Germline trimming cut 2 bases from V and 5 bases from J; bases unmatched to any gene: 6. Germline V lookup: CDR1 SGHTA, CDR2 FQGNSA. CDR3 length: 15 residues. CDR3 protein: CASSLSTGGRETQYF. The CDR3 DNA is TGTGCCAGCAGCTTATCAACAGGGGGCCGGGAGACCCAGTACTTC.

The chain is built from TRBV6-2 or TRBV6-3 and TRBJ1-2; D unresolved. CDR3 size: 14 residues. Trimming shortened V by 4 bases and J by 4 bases, and 13 bases separated the two germline ends. The germline CDR1 and CDR2 sequences are MNHEY and SVGEGT. CDR3 region: CASSLAFRSYGYTF. The CDR3 coding sequence is TGTGCCAGCAGTTTGGCGTTTCGGAGCTATGGCTACACCTTC.